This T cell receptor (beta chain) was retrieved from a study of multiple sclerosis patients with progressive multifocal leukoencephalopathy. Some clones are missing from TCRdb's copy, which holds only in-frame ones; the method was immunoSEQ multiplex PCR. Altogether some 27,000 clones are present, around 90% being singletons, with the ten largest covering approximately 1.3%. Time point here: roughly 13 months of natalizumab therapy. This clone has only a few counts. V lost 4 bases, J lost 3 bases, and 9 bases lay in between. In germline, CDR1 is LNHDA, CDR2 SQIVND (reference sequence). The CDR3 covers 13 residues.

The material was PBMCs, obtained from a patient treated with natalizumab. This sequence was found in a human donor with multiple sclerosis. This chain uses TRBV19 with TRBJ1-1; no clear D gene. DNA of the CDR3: TGTGCCAGTAGTAATCAGAGGGACACTGAAGCTTTCTTT. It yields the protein CASSNQRDTEAFF.